Presented here are 4 T cell receptor beta chains from one specimen sequenced in a study of T cell changes during pregnancy in multiple sclerosis (dated by TCRdb to about 2019). To prepare the library, the immunoSEQ multiplex PCR assay was applied. Not all clones reach the TCRdb copy of this immuneACCESS table, which keeps in-frame sequences only. Checked studies attribute under half of the gap to unresolved V genes and leave the rest unexplained. The sample includes some 52,000 clones, with around 94% observed a single time. The biggest ten clones account for approximately 0.25% of the sample. The sequencing used CD4+ T cells from peripheral blood mononuclear cells, collected in the third trimester of pregnancy. Source of these receptors: a female donor with multiple sclerosis, enrolled in a pregnancy study.

This sequence joins TRBV6-1 and TRBJ1-2; D possibly corresponds to TRBD1 (6 bases). Trimming pared 6 bases from V and 6 bases from J, leaving 17 bases between. Germline lookup yields CDR1 MNHNS and CDR2 SASEGT. The CDR3 extends over 14 amino acids. CDR3: CASSSGVSFNGYTF. The CDR3 DNA reads TGTGCCAGCAGCTCAGGGGTCTCGTTTAATGGCTACACCTTC.

This chain connects TRBV7-2 to TRBJ2-3; D remains unclear. Deletions cut 5 bases from V and 3 bases from J, with 18 bases between. The CDR3 contains 16 residues. CDR1 SGHTA and CDR2 FQGNSA come from the germline V gene. CDR3 DNA sequence: TGTGCCAGCAGCACGACGACTGGCTCCGGAACAGATACGCAGTATTTT. Its translation is CASSTTTGSGTDTQYF.

The chain combines TRBV28 with TRBJ1-1, with 9 bases lining up with TRBD1. The CDR3 consists of 17 residues. The germline CDR1 and CDR2 sequences are MDHEN and SYDVKM. The J segment lost 0 bases and the V segment lost 6 bases, leaving 11 bases of the junction unmatched. CDR3 in amino acids: CASRTGTGTFMNTEAFF. CDR3 nucleotide sequence: TGTGCCAGCAGAACCGGGACAGGGACCTTTATGAACACTGAAGCTTTCTTT.

The gene calls are TRBV29-1 and TRBJ1-2; D is possibly TRBD1 (5 bases). V was pared by 5 bases and J by 4 bases, with 17 bases between. Germline values: CDR1 SQVTM, CDR2 ANQGSEA. This CDR3 contains 14 residues. The CDR3 here is CSVPLGGLTYGYTF. CDR3 nucleotide sequence: TGCAGCGTTCCCCTGGGGGGGTTAACCTATGGCTACACCTTC. The full variable domain, in which reference TRBV29-1 and TRBJ1-2 provide the parts outside the CDR3, is SAVISQKPSRDICQRGTSLTIQCQVDSQVTMMFWYRQQPGQSLTLIATANQGSEATYESGFVIDKFPISRPNLTFSTLTVSNMSPEDSSIYLCSVPLGGLTYGYTFGSGTRLTVV.